Shown below are 2 T cell receptor beta chains from a single sample sequenced in a study of cytomegalovirus exposure and HLA in healthy donors. The PCR was carried out with 60 Vbeta primers and 13 Jbeta primers. The assay was immunoSEQ multiplex PCR, and TCRdb's table has in-frame clones only and misses some. The sample holds some 160,000 clones; 73% are singletons and the top ten take approximately 5.4%. The sample comprised PBMCs. The receptors here all came from a woman between 18 and 29 years old in good health and CMV-seropositive.

The rearrangement joins TRBV4-2 to TRBJ1-1; D gene ambiguous. Germline CDR1 and CDR2: LGHNA and YNFKEQ. The ends were cut back, 0 bases at V and 12 bases at J, with 14 bases in the middle. The CDR3 totals 13 residues. In DNA, the CDR3 is TGTGCCAGCAGCCAAGAGGGCTTCGAGCTTCCTTTCTTT. This translates into CASSQEGFELPFF.

The chain is built from TRBV21-1 and TRBJ1-1; the table's D call TRBD1 went unverified against the DNA. TRBV21-1 constitutes a pseudogene. CDR3 length: 15 amino acids. For the CDR3, the DNA is TGTGCCAGCAGCACCGAACAGGGGGAGAACACTGAAGCTTTCTTT. Translation: CASSTEQGENTEAFF.